This T cell receptor (beta chain) was captured by sequencing in a study of blood T cells in healthy people across ages (dated by TCRdb to the mid-2010s). Describing the broader study: Template switching captured roughly one uniquely barcoded TCR beta cDNA molecule per two T cells in model experiments. Using deep sequencing normalized with unique cDNA molecular identifiers, the study measured how TCR beta repertoire diversity changes with age. Donors were grouped into four age groups: young (average roughly 15 years), middle-aged (roughly 40), aged (approximately 67) and long-lived (82). To avoid experimental bias, donors of different ages were spread randomly across the sequencing lanes. For two donors (one aged 18 to 30 and one aged 80 or older), the study analyzed two additional independent replicas of 1 million unique cDNA reads from the same blood draw.

Points on this clonotype: What this receptor recognizes is not known. Per-base quality was not reported, and no clone a single base away is much larger than it.

Donors were a few dozen systemically healthy Caucasian individuals from Russia aged roughly 6 to 90 years. Roughly 9 milliliters of peripheral blood were drawn from each donor into EDTA-treated Vacutainer tubes. Ficoll-Paque density-gradient centrifugation was used to isolate PBMCs, with at least 7 million per sample. Trizol reagent was used to extract total RNA from the PBMCs, yielding at least 5.5 micrograms per sample. For every donor, an aliquot of PBMCs went through flow cytometry to measure the percentages of naive CD45RAhigh/CD27high T cells. Based on the germline V gene, the CDR1 and CDR2 sequences are SGHTA and FQGTGA. Inclusive of the bounding cysteine and phenylalanine, the CDR3 is 14 residues long. Solely the CDR3 DNA is kept, with 42 bases framed from the first base. Clipping removes 5 bases from V and 6 bases from J, with 6 as the unmatched junction base count. The research as a whole found: Observed TCR beta diversity per million T cells fell roughly linearly with age, and a significant reduction was already apparent by age about 43. Estimates of total diversity based on one million sequenced T cells were considered lower bounds and underestimates. There was a strong correlation between observed TCR beta diversity and the percentage of naive T cells measured by flow cytometry. Compared with the aged group, the long-lived group had more naive CD4+ T cells, fewer expanded clones and increased TCR diversity, a pattern suggesting age selection. Bulk unsorted PBMC profiling prevented conclusive comparison of naive and antigen-experienced compartments. Because donor CMV infection status was unknown, age-related changes in expanded clonotypes were potentially confounded.

Preparation of the library involved 5' RACE. The data were produced on an Illumina HiSeq 2500. The second PCR ran for roughly 6 to 11 cycles and used a J-beta primer mix along with a sample-barcoded 5' primer. A unique molecular identifier was introduced onto each TCR beta cDNA molecule by a template-switch 5' adaptor carrying 12 random nucleotides. At least 2.5 million CDR3-containing paired-end reads were obtained from each sample. First-strand cDNA was synthesized from all RNA with the Mint cDNA synthesis kit, primed by a TRBC-specific oligonucleotide. Following uracil-DNA glycosylase treatment, all cDNA underwent a first 18-cycle PCR with the universal primers M1SS and BC2_uni_R. The paper's processing steps were these. For normalization, 1 million high-quality reads were randomly selected from each sample, with every read carrying a distinct molecular identifier. Instead of being binned into consensus sequences, reads with shared molecular identifiers were discarded. MiTCR, set to a Q25 quality threshold and the strictest error-elimination algorithm, was used for CDR3 identification, clonotype clustering and error correction. A nonparametric unseen species model using Euler transformation provided a lower-bound estimate of total TCR beta diversity. The raw public data were reprocessed by TCRdb itself: fastp quality trimming at Q25, MiXCR clonotype calling, in-frame beta chains only. Each record represents a unique CDR3 protein, reported with the most common genes and DNA among its rows. Clone size and V and J calls follow TCRdb, not the original study. Present in this sample are about 1.6 million distinct CDR3 sequences, about 32% of which were seen just once. Jointly, the top ten make up approximately 10% of the sample.

The source of this sequence is a woman younger than 45 in good health. Sequencing used blood. The sequence is built from TRBV7-3 and TRBJ2-3; TRBD2 agrees with 9 junctional bases. The DNA is as follows: TGTGCCAGCAGCGTAGGGACTAGCATGGATACGCAGTATTTT. It codes for CASSVGTSMDTQYF.